This TCR beta chain was captured in a study of shared clonotypes between healthy human individuals. Between the trimmed V and J ends, which lost 1 base and 7 bases, there was a span of 16 bases. Per germline, CDR1 LNHDA and CDR2 SQIVND (reference sequence). This CDR3 contains 15 residues. Study results and limitations: Represented diversity, genetic and exposure-history alike, was limited by few donors.

The material for each subset, its genomic DNA, was split evenly across several immunoSEQ plates. Assay used: immunoSEQ multiplex PCR; TCRdb lists only in-frame clones, some missing. The sample holds about 960,000 clones, approximately 76% seen once. Concerning this clone itself: Its antigen is as yet unknown.

The source is a man younger than 35 in good health. The chain carries TRBV19 and TRBJ2-5, with D maybe TRBD2 (5 bases). Sequenced sample: memory CD4+ T cells sorted from blood. As for subset: CD45RA-negative fraction. For the CDR3, the DNA is TGTGCCAGTAGTATAGTAACGGGGTCCGGCGGGACCCAGTACTTC. It yields the protein CASSIVTGSGGTQYF.